Given below is one T cell receptor (beta chain) in context. Its antigen remains unidentified. Nothing much larger sits one base from this clone, and base qualities are not available. The data derive from a study of radiation and T cells in renal cell carcinoma (TCRdb year 2020). In terms of the full investigation: Samples came from a clinical trial, in which primary renal cell carcinomas received 15 Gy stereotactic body radiation therapy followed by nephrectomy 4 weeks later. A total of around 50 samples underwent TCR beta sequencing, made up of 25 or so tumors and some 27 peripheral blood samples. A total of over 4 million unique CDR3 nucleotide sequences, encoding 2.8 million or so unique CDR3 amino acid sequences, were found across all 50 or so samples.

TCR beta libraries were generated from genomic DNA with the immunoSEQ kit, following the manufacturer's recommendations. To prepare libraries, a first multiplex PCR with proprietary primers was run, followed by a second PCR that added unique barcodes, and a bead cleanup was done after each round. A kit-provided positive control reaction and a negative control reaction were included in every sample batch. The final libraries underwent checking on an Agilent 4200 TapeStation D1000 ScreenTape, volumetric pooling, and quantification by qPCR. Sequencing was performed on an Illumina NextSeq500 with a MidOutput 150-cycle cartridge, and 156 Read1 and 15 Index1 cycles were run with kit custom primers. The pooled library was loaded at around 0.93 pM with roughly 19% PhiX control spiked in. In the authors' own workflow: The vendor-processed data were analyzed in R, and a clonotype was defined as all T cells that share the same CDR3 nucleotide sequence. For clone abundance analyses, frequencies were normalized to the 10,000 most abundant clones per sample. Public T cell clones, which averaged fewer than five per sample, were excluded before analysis. An abundance difference of at least 32-fold between compartments was the criterion for calling clonotypes tumor-enriched or baseline blood-enriched. A beta-binomial differential abundance model was used to identify clonotypes that expanded or contracted between blood time points. The Baroni-Urbani and Buser coefficient was used to measure tumor-blood repertoire similarity, and groups were compared with two-tailed Wilcoxon tests in R. TCRdb re-hosts the immuneACCESS table, in-frame sequences only. Its copies lack some clones; in the studies checked, an unresolved V gene accounts for under half of them, and the cause for the rest is not known. The DNA was the basis for D and trimming; V, J and clone size are from that table. This sample has fewer than 55,000 clones in its table, and roughly 78% of those were observed once. Jointly, the top ten make up about 30% of the sample.

What the study reported, not specific to this receptor: Top tumor clonotypes rose in blood from baseline to 2 weeks post-radiation, then contracted by 4 weeks, suggesting transient expansion of tumor-resident clones. Because the trial had a single-armed design, the trial could not examine how radiation dose or scheduling affected the TCR repertoire. Blood repertoire dynamics were not followed beyond 4 weeks after treatment. No pretreatment tumor biopsies were available, so the baseline intratumoral presence of clonotypes could not be determined.

What this sample's time point label stands for: blood 2 weeks post-SBRT. The treatment or condition label corresponds to: 15 Gy SBRT to primary tumor, nephrectomy 4 weeks later. Serial peripheral blood from radiation-treated patients was sampled at baseline, 2 weeks and 4 weeks after SBRT to track tumor-enriched clonotypes. All patients had renal cell carcinoma with clear cell pathology. Genomic DNA for TCR sequencing was prepared using the QIAamp DNA Blood Mini Kit (Qiagen). Only samples passing all quality control checks were included in the analyses. V and J are truncated by 3 bases and 1 base respectively, leaving an intervening sequence of 7 bases. The CDR3 covers 14 residues, taking in both the cysteine and the phenylalanine. Just CDR3 DNA is preserved here, 42 bases in frame from base 1. The germline V gene sets CDR1 to MNHEY and CDR2 to SVGAGI.

This sequence uses TRBV6-5 and TRBJ1-5, with the D gene uncertain. The specimen was blood, collected from a patient whose treatment included radiotherapy and nephrectomy. The clonotype originates from a woman in her 70s with renal cell carcinoma. The CDR3 reads as follows: CASSYQGSNQPQHF. The nucleotide sequence is given as TGTGCCAGCAGTTATCAAGGGAGCAATCAGCCCCAGCATTTT.